The 29 T cell receptor beta chains below were found in one sample sequenced in a study of regulatory T cells in long-lasting Graves disease. Arm-PCR of CDR3 regions and iRepertoire HTBI primers were used to build TCR beta libraries. MiXCR, run by TCRdb on the multiplex PCR reads, gives a single entry per CDR3 protein. The table shows under 450,000 distinct CDR3 sequences, with about 16% occurring only once. Sample time point: newly diagnosed GD, antithyroid drugs for less than 3 months. PBMCs were the source of the RNA used for TCR sequencing. The sample was also reused in another study, on T cells in Graves' hyperthyroidism and ophthalmopathy.

The starting material was peripheral blood mononuclear cells (PBMCs), obtained at new diagnosis, from a patient treated with antithyroid drugs. These receptor sequences come from a woman between 18 and 30 years old with Graves disease.

This clonotype was seen more than once but under ten times. The chain employs TRBV14 and TRBJ2-3; D possibly uses TRBD1 or TRBD2 (5 bases each). The CDR3 length is 18 residues. From germline, CDR1 is SGHDN and CDR2 FVKESK. V was clipped by 3 bases and J by 2 bases, with 21 bases between them. The chain's CDR3 is CASSQLKGRVSLTDTQYF. CDR3 bases: TGTGCCAGCAGCCAGCTAAAGGGGCGGGTAAGCCTCACAGATACGCAGTATTTT.

This clonotype has only a few counts. The genes are TRBV3-1 and TRBJ1-2; unclear D gene. Germline CDR1 is LGHDT and CDR2 is YNNKEL (reference sequence). The length of the CDR3 is 13 residues. The V and J ends lost 3 bases and 7 bases respectively, with 12 bases between them. The CDR3 DNA sequence: TGTGCCAGCAGCCATCACAACCCCATTGGCTACACCTTC. Protein sequence: CASSHHNPIGYTF.

CDR3 loop: CASSQGQTREPQHF. CDR3 bases: TGTGCCAGCAGCCAAGGACAGACCAGGGAGCCCCAGCATTTT. The genes are TRBV3-1 and TRBJ1-5, with a tentative D call TRBD1 (5 bases). Germline V gene data show CDR1 as LGHDT and CDR2 as YNNKEL (reference sequence). Deletions cut 1 base from V and 8 bases from J, with 12 bases between. This CDR3 spans 14 amino acids.

This clonotype was seen a handful of times. The genes are TRBV14 and TRBJ2-1, with D unresolved. CDR1 is SGHDN and CDR2 is FVKESK in the germline V gene. Trimming took 4 bases from V and 10 from J, leaving 11 bases between them. The CDR3 is 12 amino acids. The CDR3 region has the DNA TGTGCCAGCAGCCCAATCTCAAGAGAGCAGTTCTTC. It is translated as CASSPISREQFF.

This clonotype was observed at least ten times. The chain uses TRBV2 and TRBJ1-5; tentatively, D is TRBD1 (6 bases). The germline V gene has CDR1 SNHLY and CDR2 FYNNEI. The length of the CDR3 is 15 residues. V was clipped by 6 bases and J by 6 bases, with 18 bases between them. The CDR3 spells CASRRGGGGGQPQHF. DNA for the CDR3: TGTGCCAGCAGAAGAGGGGGGGGCGGGGGTCAGCCCCAGCATTTT. The full variable domain, rest sourced from reference TRBV2 and TRBJ1-5, is EPEVTQTPSHQVTQMGQEVILRCVPISNHLYFYWYRQILGQKVEFLVSFYNNEISEKSEIFDDQFSVERPDGSNFTLKIRSTKLEDSAMYFCASRRGGGGGQPQHFGDGTRLSIL.

On this clonotype itself: A read error is possible here, since a much larger clone lies one base away. The CDR3 reads CASRRTGERKQYF. The CDR3 coding sequence is TGTGCCAGCAGGAGGACAGGGGAACGCAAGCAGTACTTC. This rearrangement joins TRBV28 to TRBJ2-7, with 9 nucleotides matching TRBD1. Germline V CDR1 and CDR2: MDHEN, SYDVKM. The ends lost 6 bases at V and 8 bases at J; junction bases unmatched: 8. This CDR3 has 13 residues.

This clonotype was counted a few times. This rearrangement joins TRBV10-1 to TRBJ2-7, with 7 bases lining up with TRBD2. The germline V gene encodes CDR1 WNHNN and CDR2 SYGVQD (reference sequence). V lost 7 bases to trimming and J lost 0 bases; unmatched junction nucleotides: 12. The CDR3 runs 16 residues. The DNA of the CDR3 is TGCGCCAGCAACCCCGCGCGGGGGACGGTCTCCTACGAGCAGTACTTC. Translation: CASNPARGTVSYEQYF.

This clonotype was picked up a small number of times. The chain joins TRBV15 to TRBJ2-7, with 11 bases matching TRBD1. This CDR3 comprises 15 residues. Germline V gene data show CDR1 as LNHNV and CDR2 as YYDKDF (reference sequence). The junction had 6 bases not matched to a gene; V was cut back by 1 base and J by 7 bases. The CDR3 DNA reads as TGTGCCACCAGCAGAGGACGGACAGGGGGCTGGGAGCAGTACTTC. It codes for CATSRGRTGGWEQYF. The full variable domain, rest sourced from reference TRBV15 and TRBJ2-7, is DAMVIQNPRYQVTQFGKPVTLSCSQTLNHNVMYWYQQKSSQAPKLLFHYYDKDFNNEADTPDNFQSRRPNTSFCFLDIRSPGLGDTAMYLCATSRGRTGGWEQYFGPGTRLTVT.

The gene calls are TRBV5-5 and TRBJ1-4; TRBD1 matches 12 bases. Trimming removed 3 bases from V and 7 bases from J; junction bases left unmatched: 4. This CDR3 spans 15 amino acids. Germline values: CDR1 SGHKS, CDR2 YYEKEE (reference sequence). The CDR3 DNA reads as TGTGCCAGCAGCTCGGGACAGGGGGCTGGTGAAAAACTGTTTTTT. It codes for CASSSGQGAGEKLFF.

This clonotype came up many times. This chain joins TRBV3-1 and TRBJ1-1; D gene ambiguous. This CDR3 contains 15 residues. The V end was cut by 3 bases, the J end by 11 bases, with 22 bases between. Germline assignment: CDR1 LGHDT and CDR2 YNNKEL (reference sequence). The CDR3 nucleotides read TGTGCCAGCAGCCACCGCGACCGGGTGGGATCCGTGGCTTTCTTT. This codes for CASSHRDRVGSVAFF. Drawing the rest from reference TRBV3-1 and TRBJ1-1, the complete variable domain is DTAVSQTPKYLVTQMGNDKSIKCEQNLGHDTMYWYKQDSKKFLKIMFSYNNKELIINETVPNRFSPKSPDKAHLNLHINSLELGDSAVYFCASSHRDRVGSVAFFGQGTRLTVV.

This clonotype was seen ten or more times. The V gene is TRBV28, the J gene TRBJ2-2, with TRBD2 matching over 8 bases. The CDR3 length is 15 residues. J lost 8 bases, V lost 2 bases, and 7 bases had no gene match. Looked up from germline, CDR1 is MDHEN and CDR2 is SYDVKM. DNA for the CDR3: TGTGCCAGCAGTTTAGCGGGGGGTCTCGCGGGGGAGCTGTTTTTT. This codes for CASSLAGGLAGELFF.

This clonotype was recorded at least ten times. The rearrangement links TRBV12-3 or TRBV12-4 to TRBJ1-1; TRBD1 matches at 7 bases. The V and J ends lost 4 bases and 2 bases, in that order; junction bases with no gene match: 7. The CDR3 is 15 residues long. DNA of the CDR3: TGTGCCAGCAGTTCCTGGACAGGACCAAACACTGAAGCTTTCTTT. Encoded protein: CASSSWTGPNTEAFF.

This clonotype was detected ten times or more. The V call is TRBV3-1, the J call TRBJ1-6, with D possibly being TRBD1 (5 bases). Germline V gives CDR1 LGHDT, CDR2 YNNKEL (reference sequence). Trimming cost V 3 bases and J 7 bases, with 7 bases left between them. CDR3 length: 13 amino acids. Here the CDR3 DNA reads TGTGCCAGCAGCCAGACAGAAAATTCACCCCTCCACTTT. Translation: CASSQTENSPLHF.

This clonotype has a handful of counts. V usage is TRBV15 and J usage is TRBJ2-5, with D possibly matching TRBD2 (7 bases). Germline V gene data show CDR1 as LNHNV and CDR2 as YYDKDF (reference sequence). This CDR3 region has 14 residues. Trimming cost V 4 bases and J 5 bases, with 14 bases left between them. The CDR3 sequence: CATSIGGRVETQYF. DNA of the CDR3: TGTGCCACCAGCATCGGGGGGCGCGTGGAGACCCAGTACTTC.

This clonotype appeared a few times. A read error is likely here: a far larger clone is one base away. This sequence joins TRBV7-6 and TRBJ1-5; D ambiguous. The CDR3 extends over 13 amino acids. Per the germline V gene, CDR1 is SGHVS and CDR2 is FNYEAQ. CDR3 in DNA: TGTGCCAGCAGCTTAGCTGACAATCGGCCCCAGCATTTT. Translating gives CASSLADNRPQHF.

The chain uses TRBV20-1 and TRBJ1-2; 12 bases are shared with TRBD1. The CDR3 has 15 amino acids. Germline trimming cut 3 bases from V and 7 bases from J; bases unmatched to any gene: 9. Looked up from germline, CDR1 is DFQATT and CDR2 is SNEGSKA (reference sequence). The CDR3 reads CSASLRDRGLGGYTF. In nucleotides, the CDR3 is TGCAGTGCTAGTCTCCGGGACAGGGGGCTTGGTGGCTACACCTTC.

V is TRBV29-1 and J is TRBJ2-7; D unresolved. The CDR3 sequence is 12 residues long. CDR1 is SQVTM, CDR2 ANQGSEA, per germline. V was shortened by 1 base and J by 1 base, with 5 bases between the two germline ends. CDR3 DNA sequence: TGCAGCGTTGAAGGTCCATCCTACGAGCAGTACTTC. Amino acids: CSVEGPSYEQYF.

The DNA of the CDR3 is TGCGCCAGCAGCTTGGGTCCCACCGGAAACACCGGGGAGCTGTTTTTT. This sequence encodes CASSLGPTGNTGELFF. This chain uses TRBV5-1 with TRBJ2-2; D not resolved. The germline V gene has CDR1 SGHRS and CDR2 YFSETQ. This CDR3 spans 16 amino acids. V lost 0 bases, J lost 2 bases, and 11 bases lay in between.

As to this clonotype: A far larger clone is only one base removed, so a read error is likely. The chain couples TRBV11-3 to TRBJ2-5; 10 bases agree with TRBD1. Germline CDR1 SGHNT, CDR2 YENEEA. The J segment lost 5 bases and the V segment lost 2 bases, leaving 5 bases of the junction unmatched. The CDR3 consists of 15 residues. In DNA, the CDR3 is TGTGCCAGCAGCTTAATTGGGACAGGGGTTGAGACCCAGTACTTC. Residues: CASSLIGTGVETQYF.

On this clonotype: Relative to the germline gene, one junction end is altered; a read error may explain this. This chain links TRBV18 with TRBJ1-2; possible D gene TRBD1, 6 bases. This CDR3 spans 13 amino acids. Germline CDR1 is KGHSH and CDR2 is LQKENI. CDR3 DNA: TGTACCAGCTCACCAGACAGGAACTATGGCTACACCTTC. Residues: CTSSPDRNYGYTF. The full variable domain, rest sourced from reference TRBV18 and TRBJ1-2, is NAGVMQNPRHLVRRRGQEARLRCSPMKGHSHVYWYRQLPEEGLKFMVYLQKENIIDESGMPKERFSAEFPKEGPSILRIQQVVRGDSAAYFCTSSPDRNYGYTFGSGTRLTVV.

CDR3 nucleotide sequence: TGTGCCAGCAGTTACTCCGGGAGTAGCATTCAGTACTTC. Encoded protein: CASSYSGSSIQYF. The chain is built from TRBV6-5 and TRBJ2-4; D might be TRBD2 (6 bases). CDR1 and CDR2 (germline): MNHEY, SVGAGI. This CDR3 comprises 13 residues. Trimming stripped 0 bases from V and 9 bases from J, with 9 bases between.

This clonotype was picked up many times. This sequence joins TRBV27 and TRBJ1-5, with D possibly matching TRBD1 (5 bases). The CDR3 is 14 amino acids. Per the germline V gene, CDR1 is MNHEY and CDR2 is SMNVEV (reference sequence). V lost 6 bases, J lost 1 base, and 10 bases lay in between. The CDR3 spells CASSDSLSNQPQHF. The CDR3 DNA reads as TGTGCCAGCAGCGACAGTCTGAGCAATCAGCCCCAGCATTTT.

This clonotype occurred a few times. The genes are TRBV5-4 and TRBJ1-4; D might be TRBD1 (5 bases). Germline CDR1 SGHNT, CDR2 YYREEE (reference sequence). This CDR3 is 14 amino acids long. V was trimmed by 2 bases and J by 6 bases, leaving 11 bases between them. CDR3 in DNA: TGTGCCAGCAGCTTCCAGGGTCGAGATGAAAAACTGTTTTTT. It codes for CASSFQGRDEKLFF.

The chain combines TRBV12-3 or TRBV12-4 with TRBJ2-3; 8 bases match TRBD1. The CDR3 is made up of 17 amino acids. Unmatched junction bases numbered 11, after V lost 6 bases and J lost 0 bases. The CDR3 bases are TGTGCCAGCAGCGCCGGACAGGGCTTGGAAAGCACAGATACGCAGTATTTT. This encodes CASSAGQGLESTDTQYF.

This sequence joins TRBV15 and TRBJ2-7, with a possible D match to TRBD1 (6 bases). The CDR3 sequence is 15 residues long. Germline V lookup: CDR1 LNHNV, CDR2 YYDKDF (reference sequence). V was clipped by 1 base and J by 1 base, with 11 bases between them. CDR3 residues: CATSRARQESYEQYF. As DNA, the CDR3 is TGTGCCACCAGCAGAGCCAGACAGGAGTCCTACGAGCAGTACTTC.

V usage is TRBV15 and J usage is TRBJ1-2; the match to TRBD1 covers 7 bases. Germline CDR1 and CDR2: LNHNV and YYDKDF (reference sequence). The CDR3 totals 15 residues. J was trimmed by 3 bases and V by 3 bases; bases with no gene match: 7. CDR3 region: CATSRSRQGHYGYTF. The CDR3 DNA follows: TGTGCCACCAGCAGGTCCCGACAGGGCCACTATGGCTACACCTTC. Full variable domain (rest looked up from reference TRBV15 and TRBJ1-2): DAMVIQNPRYQVTQFGKPVTLSCSQTLNHNVMYWYQQKSSQAPKLLFHYYDKDFNNEADTPDNFQSRRPNTSFCFLDIRSPGLGDTAMYLCATSRSRQGHYGYTFGSGTRLTVV.

This clonotype was picked up many times. The V gene is TRBV6-1, the J gene TRBJ1-3, with unresolved D. The V gene lost 7 bases and the J gene lost 4 bases, with 14 bases spanning the gap. In germline, CDR1 is MNHNS, CDR2 SASEGT. The CDR3 contains 14 residues. The CDR3 DNA sequence: TGTGCCAGCACCTTGGGAGGGCTCGGAAACACCATATATTTT. Amino acid sequence: CASTLGGLGNTIYF.

This clonotype was found many times. The rearrangement joins TRBV6-1 to TRBJ1-1; D gene uncertain. This CDR3 is built from 11 residues. Germline assignment: CDR1 MNHNS and CDR2 SASEGT. Trimming pared 6 bases from V and 11 bases from J, leaving 13 bases between. The CDR3 here is CASREAGRAFF. CDR3 nucleotide sequence: TGTGCCAGCAGGGAGGCCGGAAGGGCTTTCTTT.

This clonotype appeared many times. V is TRBV5-1 and J is TRBJ2-7, with D perhaps TRBD2 (6 bases). The CDR3 contains 14 residues. Trimming removed 7 bases from V and 1 base from J, with 15 bases in between. Germline CDR1 and CDR2: SGHRS and YFSETQ. CDR3 nucleotide sequence: TGCGCCAGCGCCCCCGCCGGGAGTTCCTACGAGCAGTACTTC. Its translation is CASAPAGSSYEQYF. Complete variable domain (other parts from reference TRBV5-1 and TRBJ2-7): KAGVTQTPRYLIKTRGQQVTLSCSPISGHRSVSWYQQTPGQGLQFLFEYFSETQRNKGNFPGRFSGRQFSNSRSEMNVSTLELGDSALYLCASAPAGSSYEQYFGPGTRLTVT.